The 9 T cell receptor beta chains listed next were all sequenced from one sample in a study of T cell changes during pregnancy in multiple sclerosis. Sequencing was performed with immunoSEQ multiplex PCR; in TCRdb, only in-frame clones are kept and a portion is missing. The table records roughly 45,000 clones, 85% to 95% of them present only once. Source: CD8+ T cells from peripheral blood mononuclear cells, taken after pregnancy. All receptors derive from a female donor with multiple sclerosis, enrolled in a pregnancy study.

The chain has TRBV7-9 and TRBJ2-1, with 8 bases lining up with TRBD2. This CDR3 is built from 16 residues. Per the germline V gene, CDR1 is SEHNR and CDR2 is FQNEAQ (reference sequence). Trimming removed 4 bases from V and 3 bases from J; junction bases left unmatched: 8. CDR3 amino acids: CASSSRREGHYNEQFF. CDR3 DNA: TGTGCCAGCAGCTCTCGACGGGAGGGCCACTACAATGAGCAGTTCTTC. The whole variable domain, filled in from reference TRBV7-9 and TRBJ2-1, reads DTGVSQNPRHKITKRGQNVTFRCDPISEHNRLYWYRQTLGQGPEFLTYFQNEAQLEKSRLLSDRFSAERPKGSFSTLEIQRTEQGDSAMYLCASSSRREGHYNEQFFGPGTRLTVL.

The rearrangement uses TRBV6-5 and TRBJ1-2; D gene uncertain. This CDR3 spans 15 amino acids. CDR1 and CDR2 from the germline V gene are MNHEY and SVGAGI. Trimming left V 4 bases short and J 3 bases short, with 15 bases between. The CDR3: CASSSGLVNYYGYTF. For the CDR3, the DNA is TGTGCCAGCAGTTCCGGACTGGTGAATTACTATGGCTACACCTTC.

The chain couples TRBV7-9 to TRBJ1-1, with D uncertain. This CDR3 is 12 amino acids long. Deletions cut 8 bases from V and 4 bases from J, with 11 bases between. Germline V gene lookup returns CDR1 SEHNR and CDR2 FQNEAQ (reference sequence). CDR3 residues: CASRVGPTEAFF. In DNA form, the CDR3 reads TGTGCCAGCCGGGTAGGTCCCACTGAAGCTTTCTTT.

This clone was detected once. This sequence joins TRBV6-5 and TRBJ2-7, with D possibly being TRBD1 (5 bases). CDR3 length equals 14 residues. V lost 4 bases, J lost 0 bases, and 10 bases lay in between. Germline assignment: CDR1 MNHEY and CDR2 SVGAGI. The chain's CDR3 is CASSWGRTSYEQYF. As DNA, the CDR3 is TGTGCCAGCAGTTGGGGCCGCACCTCCTACGAGCAGTACTTC.

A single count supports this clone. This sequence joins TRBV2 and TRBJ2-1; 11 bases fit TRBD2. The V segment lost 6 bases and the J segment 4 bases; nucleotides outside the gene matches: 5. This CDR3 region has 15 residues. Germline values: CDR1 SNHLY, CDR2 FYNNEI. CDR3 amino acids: CASSDLAGGYNEQFF. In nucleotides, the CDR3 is TGTGCCAGCAGCGACCTAGCGGGAGGATACAATGAGCAGTTCTTC.

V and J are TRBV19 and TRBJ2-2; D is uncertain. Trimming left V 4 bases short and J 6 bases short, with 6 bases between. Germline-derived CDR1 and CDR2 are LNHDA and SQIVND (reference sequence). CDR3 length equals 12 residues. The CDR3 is CASSNKPGELFF. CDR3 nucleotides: TGTGCCAGTAGTAACAAACCCGGGGAGCTGTTTTTT.

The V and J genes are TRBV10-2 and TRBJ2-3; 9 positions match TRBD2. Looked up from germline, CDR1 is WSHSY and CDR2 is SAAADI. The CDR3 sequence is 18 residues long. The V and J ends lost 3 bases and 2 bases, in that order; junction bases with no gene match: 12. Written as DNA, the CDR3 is TGCGCCAGCAGTGACCCCAACCTGGCTAGCGGGACCACAGATACGCAGTATTTT. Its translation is CASSDPNLASGTTDTQYF.

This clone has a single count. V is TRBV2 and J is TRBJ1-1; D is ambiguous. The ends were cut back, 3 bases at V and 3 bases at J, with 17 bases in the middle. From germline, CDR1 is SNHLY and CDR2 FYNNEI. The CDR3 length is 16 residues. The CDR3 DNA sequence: TGTGCCAGCAGTGATTATGAGGGCGCCGGGGACACTGAAGCTTTCTTT. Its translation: CASSDYEGAGDTEAFF. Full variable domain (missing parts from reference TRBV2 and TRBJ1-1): EPEVTQTPSHQVTQMGQEVILRCVPISNHLYFYWYRQILGQKVEFLVSFYNNEISEKSEIFDDQFSVERPDGSNFTLKIRSTKLEDSAMYFCASSDYEGAGDTEAFFGQGTRLTVV.

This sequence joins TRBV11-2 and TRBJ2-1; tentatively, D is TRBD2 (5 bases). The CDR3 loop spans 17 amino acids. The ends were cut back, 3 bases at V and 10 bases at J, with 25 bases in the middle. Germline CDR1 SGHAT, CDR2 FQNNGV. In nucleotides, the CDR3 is TGTGCCAGCAGCTTTCAGCAGCTCGAGAGGGCGGACGAAGAGCAGTTCTTC. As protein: CASSFQQLERADEEQFF.